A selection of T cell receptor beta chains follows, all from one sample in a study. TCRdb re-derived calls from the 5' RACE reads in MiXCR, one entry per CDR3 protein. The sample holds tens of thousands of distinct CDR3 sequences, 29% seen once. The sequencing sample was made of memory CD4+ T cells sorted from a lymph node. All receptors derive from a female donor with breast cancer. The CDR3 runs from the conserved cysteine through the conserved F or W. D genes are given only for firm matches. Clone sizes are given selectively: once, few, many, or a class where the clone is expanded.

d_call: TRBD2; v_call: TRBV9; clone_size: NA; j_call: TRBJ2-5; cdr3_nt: TGTGCCAGCAGCGACAACTACAGGACTAGCGGGAGCCCAGAGACCCAGTACTTC; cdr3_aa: CASSDNYRTSGSPETQYF
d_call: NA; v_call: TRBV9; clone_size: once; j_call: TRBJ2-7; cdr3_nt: TGTGCCAACAGCGTAGGAACAGCCAAAACCTACGAGCAGTACTTC; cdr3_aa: CANSVGTAKTYEQYF
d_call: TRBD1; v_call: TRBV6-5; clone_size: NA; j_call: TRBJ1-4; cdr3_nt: TGTGCCAGCAGTTACACCAGGGGACAGGAAAAACTGTTTTTT; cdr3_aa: CASSYTRGQEKLFF
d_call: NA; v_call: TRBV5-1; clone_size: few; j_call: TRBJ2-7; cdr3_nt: TGCGCCAGCAGGCAAACTAGCTACGAGCAGTACTTC; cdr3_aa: CASRQTSYEQYF
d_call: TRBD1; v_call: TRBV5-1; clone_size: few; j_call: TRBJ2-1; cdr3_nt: TGCGCCAGCAGCTTAGGACAGGGAAGGGGCAATGAGCAGTTCTTC; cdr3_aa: CASSLGQGRGNEQFF
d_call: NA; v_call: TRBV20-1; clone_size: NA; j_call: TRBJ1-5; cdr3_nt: TGCAGTGCCGGTGGACGCGATAATCAGCCCCAGCATTTT; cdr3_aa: CSAGGRDNQPQHF
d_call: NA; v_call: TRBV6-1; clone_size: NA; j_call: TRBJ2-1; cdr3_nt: TGTGCCAGCAGTGAACGGTGGGGGGGCGTTCGGGAGCAGTTCTTC; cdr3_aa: CASSERWGGVREQFF
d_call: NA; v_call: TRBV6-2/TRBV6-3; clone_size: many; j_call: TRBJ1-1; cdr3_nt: TGTGCCAGCAGTTTCGGGACTGCCGACGAGAAAGCTTTCTTT; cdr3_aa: CASSFGTADEKAFF
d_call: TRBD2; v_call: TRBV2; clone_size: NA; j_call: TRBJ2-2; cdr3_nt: TGTGCCAGCAGTGAATGGGGAGGGTCCGGGGAGCTGTTTTTT; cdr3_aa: CASSEWGGSGELFF
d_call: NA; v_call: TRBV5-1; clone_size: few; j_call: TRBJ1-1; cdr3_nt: TGCGCCAGCAAACCTACATACAGTTATAACACTGAAGCTTTCTTT; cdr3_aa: CASKPTYSYNTEAFF
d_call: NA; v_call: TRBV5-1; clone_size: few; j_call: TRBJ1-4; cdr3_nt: TGCGCCAGCAGCTTGGGAGGGGCGGCTAATGAAAAACTGTTTTTT; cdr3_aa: CASSLGGAANEKLFF
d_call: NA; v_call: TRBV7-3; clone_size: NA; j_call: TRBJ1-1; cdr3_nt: TGTGCCAGCAGCTTACGAGGGTCCCACACTGAAGCTTTCTTT; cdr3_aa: CASSLRGSHTEAFF
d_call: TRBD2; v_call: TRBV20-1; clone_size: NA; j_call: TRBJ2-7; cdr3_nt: TGCAGAAGGGGCGGGACTAGCGGGAGTTGGGCGGCTTACGAGCAGTACTTC; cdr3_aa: CRRGGTSGSWAAYEQYF
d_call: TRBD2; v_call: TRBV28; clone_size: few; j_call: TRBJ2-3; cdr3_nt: TGTGCCATGAGTAGCGGGAGAACAGATACGCAGTATTTT; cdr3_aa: CAMSSGRTDTQYF
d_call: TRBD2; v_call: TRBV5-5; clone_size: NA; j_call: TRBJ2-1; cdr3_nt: TGTGCCAGCAGATCCGGGACTAGCGGGGGAAATGAGCAGTTCTTC; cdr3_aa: CASRSGTSGGNEQFF
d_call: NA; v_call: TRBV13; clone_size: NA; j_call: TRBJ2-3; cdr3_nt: TGTGCCAGCAGCTTAGGCTTTAGCGAAACAGATACGCAGTATTTT; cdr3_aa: CASSLGFSETDTQYF
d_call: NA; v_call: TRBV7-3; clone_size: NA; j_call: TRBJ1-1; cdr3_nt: TGTGCCAGCAGCCGCCAGGGGTTGTCTGAAGCTTTCTTT; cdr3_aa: CASSRQGLSEAFF
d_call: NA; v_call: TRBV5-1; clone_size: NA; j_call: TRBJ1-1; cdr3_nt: TGCGCCAGCAGCCCCCCGGGGGGCGGGCACACTGAAGCTTTCTTT; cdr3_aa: CASSPPGGGHTEAFF
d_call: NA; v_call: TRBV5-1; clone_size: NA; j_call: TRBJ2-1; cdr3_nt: TGCGCCAGCAGACCGGCCTTTAGGGGCAGATACAATGAGCGGTTCTTC; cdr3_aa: CASRPAFRGRYNERFF
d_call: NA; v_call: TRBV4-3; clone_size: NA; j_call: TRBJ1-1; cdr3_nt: TGCGCCAGCAGCCAAGATACGGGCAGCTCTGAAGCTTTCTTT; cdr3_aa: CASSQDTGSSEAFF
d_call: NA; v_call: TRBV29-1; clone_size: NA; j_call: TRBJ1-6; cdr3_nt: TGCAGCGTTGCACAACAGGGAGAAGGGTCACCCCTCCACTTT; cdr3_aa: CSVAQQGEGSPLHF
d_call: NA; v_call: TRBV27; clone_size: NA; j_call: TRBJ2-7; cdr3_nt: TGTGCCAGCAGTGTCGGACGGGTCTCCTACGAGCAGTACTTC; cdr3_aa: CASSVGRVSYEQYF
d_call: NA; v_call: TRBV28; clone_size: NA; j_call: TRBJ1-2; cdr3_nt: TGTGGGGCAGGGGACTACTATGGCTACACCTTC; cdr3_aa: CGAGDYYGYTF
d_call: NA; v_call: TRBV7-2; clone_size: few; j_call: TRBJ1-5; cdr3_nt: TGTGCCAGCAGCTTATCAGGGTACAATCAGCCCCAGCATTTT; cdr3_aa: CASSLSGYNQPQHF
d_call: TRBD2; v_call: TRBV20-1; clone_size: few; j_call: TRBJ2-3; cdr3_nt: TGCAGTGCTAGACCTCCCCCCGGACTAGCGGACAACACAGATACGCAGTATTTT; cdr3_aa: CSARPPPGLADNTDTQYF
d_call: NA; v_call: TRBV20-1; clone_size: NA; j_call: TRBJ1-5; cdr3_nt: TGCAGTGCTAGTATCGGAGGGCAGCCCCAGCATTTT; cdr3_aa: CSASIGGQPQHF
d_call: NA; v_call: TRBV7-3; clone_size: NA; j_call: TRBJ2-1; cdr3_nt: TGTGCCAGCAGCTTAACGGGCAGAGTCAATGAGCAGTTCTTC; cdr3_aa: CASSLTGRVNEQFF
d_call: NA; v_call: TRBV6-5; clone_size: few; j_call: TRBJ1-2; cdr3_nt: TGTGCCAGCAGTTACGGAGTGAGGGGCGCGGCTAACTATGGCTACACCTTC; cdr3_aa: CASSYGVRGAANYGYTF
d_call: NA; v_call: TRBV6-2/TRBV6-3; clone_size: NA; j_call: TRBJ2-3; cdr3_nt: TGTGCCAGTTGGACAACGGATGTGGTGACGGATACGCAGTATTTT; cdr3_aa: CASWTTDVVTDTQYF
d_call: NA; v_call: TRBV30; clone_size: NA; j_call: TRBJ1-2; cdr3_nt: TGTGCCTGGGGACGGGATAACTATGGCTACACCTTC; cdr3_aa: CAWGRDNYGYTF
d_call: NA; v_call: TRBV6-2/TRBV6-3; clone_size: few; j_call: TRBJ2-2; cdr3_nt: TGTGCCAGCAGTTACTCACCTATAGGGGCCAGAGGGCTGTTTTTT; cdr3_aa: CASSYSPIGARGLFF
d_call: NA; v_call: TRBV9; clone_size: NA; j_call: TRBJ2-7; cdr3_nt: TGTGCCAGCAGCGCAACTTTACCGGGCCAAGGAGAGCAGTACTTC; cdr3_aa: CASSATLPGQGEQYF
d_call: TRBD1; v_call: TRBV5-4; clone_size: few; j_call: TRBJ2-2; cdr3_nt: TGTGCCAGCTGGGGGCAGGGGGCAAACACCGGGGAGCTGTTTTTT; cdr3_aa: CASWGQGANTGELFF
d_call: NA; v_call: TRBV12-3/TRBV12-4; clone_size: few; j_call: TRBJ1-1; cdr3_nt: TGTGCCAGCAGGGCCAGTAGCACTGAAGCTTTCTTT; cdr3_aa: CASRASSTEAFF
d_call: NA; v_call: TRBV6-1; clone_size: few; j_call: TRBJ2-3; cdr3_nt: TGTGCCAGCAGTCCCCCTTTGGGTCCCACAGATACGCAGTATTTT; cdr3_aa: CASSPPLGPTDTQYF
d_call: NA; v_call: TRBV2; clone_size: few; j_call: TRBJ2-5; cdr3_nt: TGTGCCAGCAGTGTCCGAGAGACCCAGTACTTC; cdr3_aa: CASSVRETQYF
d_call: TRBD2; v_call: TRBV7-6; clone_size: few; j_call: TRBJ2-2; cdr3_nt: TGTGCCAGCAGCTTAGTATCTAGCGGGAGGAAGTCAACCGGGGAGCTGTTTTTT; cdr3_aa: CASSLVSSGRKSTGELFF
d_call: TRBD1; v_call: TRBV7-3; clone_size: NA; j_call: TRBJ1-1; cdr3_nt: TGTGCCAGCAGCTCCTCAGGGGGCACTGAAGCTTTCTTC; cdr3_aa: CASSSSGGTEAFF
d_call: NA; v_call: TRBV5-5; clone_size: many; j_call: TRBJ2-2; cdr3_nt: TGTGCCAGCAGCTTGAGGGCGATGGACACCGGGGAGCTGTTTTTT; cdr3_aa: CASSLRAMDTGELFF
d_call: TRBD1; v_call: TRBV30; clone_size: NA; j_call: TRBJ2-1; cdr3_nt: TGTGCCTGGAGTCCGACAGGGTTTTCGGATGAGCAGTTCTTC; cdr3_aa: CAWSPTGFSDEQFF
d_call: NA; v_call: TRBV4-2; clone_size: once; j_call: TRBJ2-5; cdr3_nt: TGTGCCAGCAGCCAAGAATTCCGGGGGCCACAAGAGACCCAGTACTTC; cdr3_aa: CASSQEFRGPQETQYF
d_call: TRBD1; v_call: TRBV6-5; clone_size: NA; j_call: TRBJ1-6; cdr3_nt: TGTGCCAGCAAGATGACAGGGAGTTATAATTCACCCCTCCACTTT; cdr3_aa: CASKMTGSYNSPLHF
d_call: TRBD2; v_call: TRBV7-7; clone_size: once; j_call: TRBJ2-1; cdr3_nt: TGTGCCAGCAGCCAAGAGCGGGGTGGGGGTGGTGAGCAGTTCTTC; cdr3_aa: CASSQERGGGGEQFF
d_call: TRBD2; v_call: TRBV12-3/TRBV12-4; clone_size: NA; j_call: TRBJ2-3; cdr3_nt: TGTGCCAGCAGTTTGAAGAGCGGGGGGGCTACAGATACGCAGTATTTT; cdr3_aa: CASSLKSGGATDTQYF
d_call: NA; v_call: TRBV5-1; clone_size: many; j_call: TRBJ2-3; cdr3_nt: TGCGCCAGCAGCTTGGAACGCCCCGGAGATACGCAGTATTTT; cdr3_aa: CASSLERPGDTQYF
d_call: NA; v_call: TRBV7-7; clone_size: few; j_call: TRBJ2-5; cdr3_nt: TGTGCTAGCAGCTTAGGCGGCAGGGGTGAGACCCAGTACTTC; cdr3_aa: CASSLGGRGETQYF
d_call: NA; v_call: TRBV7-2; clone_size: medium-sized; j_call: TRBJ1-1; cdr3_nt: TGTGCCAGCAGCCCCGGGTCCGCGAACACTGAAGCTTTCTTT; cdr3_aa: CASSPGSANTEAFF
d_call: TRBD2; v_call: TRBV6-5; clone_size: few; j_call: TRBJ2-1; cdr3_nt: TGTGCCAGCAGTTACTCGTCCGGGAGGGCCTCCTCCAATGAGCAGTTCTTC; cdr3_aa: CASSYSSGRASSNEQFF
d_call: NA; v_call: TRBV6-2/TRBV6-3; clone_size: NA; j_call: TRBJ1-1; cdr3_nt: TGTGCCAGCAGTTACCGAGACACCTACTCGAACACTGAAGCTTTCTTT; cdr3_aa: CASSYRDTYSNTEAFF
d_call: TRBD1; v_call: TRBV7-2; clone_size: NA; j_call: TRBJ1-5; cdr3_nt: TGTGCCAGCAGCTTGGAGGGGGCCCTCACCAATCAGCCCCAGCATTTT; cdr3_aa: CASSLEGALTNQPQHF
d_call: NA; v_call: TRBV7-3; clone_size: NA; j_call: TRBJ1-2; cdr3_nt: TGTGCCAGCAGCTCAGACAGGAGGAATGGCTACACCTTC; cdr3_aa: CASSSDRRNGYTF
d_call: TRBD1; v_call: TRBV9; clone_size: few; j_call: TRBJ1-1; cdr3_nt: TGTGCCAGCAGCGGACAGGGGGAGGCCGGAGTCAACACTGAAGCTTTCTTT; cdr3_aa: CASSGQGEAGVNTEAFF
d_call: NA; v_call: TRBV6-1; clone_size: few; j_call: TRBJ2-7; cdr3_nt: TGTGCCAGCAGTAGCCGGGACCTTGGGGTTTACGAGCAGTACTTC; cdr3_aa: CASSSRDLGVYEQYF